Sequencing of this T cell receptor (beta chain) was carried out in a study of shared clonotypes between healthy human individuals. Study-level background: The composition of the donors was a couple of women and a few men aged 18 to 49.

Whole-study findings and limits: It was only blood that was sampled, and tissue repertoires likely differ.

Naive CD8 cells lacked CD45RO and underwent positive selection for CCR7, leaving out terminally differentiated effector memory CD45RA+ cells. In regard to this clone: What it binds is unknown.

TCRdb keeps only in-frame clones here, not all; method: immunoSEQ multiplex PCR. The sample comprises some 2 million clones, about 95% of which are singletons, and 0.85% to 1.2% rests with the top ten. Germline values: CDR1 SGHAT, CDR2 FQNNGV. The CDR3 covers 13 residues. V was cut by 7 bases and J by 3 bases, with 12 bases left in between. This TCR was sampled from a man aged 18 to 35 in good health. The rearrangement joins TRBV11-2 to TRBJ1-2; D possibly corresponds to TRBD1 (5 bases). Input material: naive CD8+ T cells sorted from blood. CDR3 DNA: TGTGCCAGCACACCCGGGGGTGACTATGGCTACACCTTC. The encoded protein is CASTPGGDYGYTF.